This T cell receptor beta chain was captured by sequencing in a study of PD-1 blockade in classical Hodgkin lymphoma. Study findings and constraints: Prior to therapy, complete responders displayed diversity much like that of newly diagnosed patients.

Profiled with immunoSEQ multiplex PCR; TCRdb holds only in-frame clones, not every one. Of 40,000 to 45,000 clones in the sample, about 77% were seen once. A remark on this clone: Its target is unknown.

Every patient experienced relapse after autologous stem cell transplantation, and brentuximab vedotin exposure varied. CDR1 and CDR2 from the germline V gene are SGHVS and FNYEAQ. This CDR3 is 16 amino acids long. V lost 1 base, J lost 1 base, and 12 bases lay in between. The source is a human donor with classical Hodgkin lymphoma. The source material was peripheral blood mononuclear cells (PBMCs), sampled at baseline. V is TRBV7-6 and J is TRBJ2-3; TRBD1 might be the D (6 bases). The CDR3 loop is CASSLGRGQRTDTQYF. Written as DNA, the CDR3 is TGTGCCAGCAGCTTAGGCAGGGGTCAACGCACAGATACGCAGTATTTT.